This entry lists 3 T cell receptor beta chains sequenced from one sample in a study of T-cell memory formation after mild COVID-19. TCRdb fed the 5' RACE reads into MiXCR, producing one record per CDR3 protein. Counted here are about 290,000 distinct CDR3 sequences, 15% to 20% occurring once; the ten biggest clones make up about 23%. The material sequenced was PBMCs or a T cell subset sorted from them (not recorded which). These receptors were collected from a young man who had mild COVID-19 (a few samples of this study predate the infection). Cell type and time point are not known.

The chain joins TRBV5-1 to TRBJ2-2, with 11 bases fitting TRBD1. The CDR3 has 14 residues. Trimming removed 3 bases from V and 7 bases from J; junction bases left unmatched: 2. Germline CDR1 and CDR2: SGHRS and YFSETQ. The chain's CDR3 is CASSWTGGGGELFF. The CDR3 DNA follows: TGCGCCAGCAGCTGGACAGGGGGCGGCGGGGAGCTGTTTTTT.

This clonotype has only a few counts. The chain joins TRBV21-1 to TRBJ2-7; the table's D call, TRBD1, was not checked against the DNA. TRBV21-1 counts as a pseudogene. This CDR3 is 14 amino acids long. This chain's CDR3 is CASSTGRGSYEQYV. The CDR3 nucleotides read TGTGCCAGCTCGACAGGGAGGGGATCCTACGAGCAGTACGTC.

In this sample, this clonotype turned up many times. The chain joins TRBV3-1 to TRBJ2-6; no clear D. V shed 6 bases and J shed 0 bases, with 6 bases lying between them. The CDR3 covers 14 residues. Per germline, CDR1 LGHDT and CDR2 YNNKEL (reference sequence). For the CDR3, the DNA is TGTGCCAGCAGTACCAGCTCTGGGGCCAACGTCCTGACTTTC. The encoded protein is CASSTSSGANVLTF. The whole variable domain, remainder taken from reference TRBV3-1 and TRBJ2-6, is DTAVSQTPKYLVTQMGNDKSIKCEQNLGHDTMYWYKQDSKKFLKIMFSYNNKELIINETVPNRFSPKSPDKAHLNLHINSLELGDSAVYFCASSTSSGANVLTFGAGSRLTVL.